This T cell receptor beta chain was sequenced for a study of beta chain features in type 1 diabetes. At the level of the study: Age and gender were similar between patients and healthy donors, as were cell yields.

This clone was seen a single time. All of the isolated RNA was reverse transcribed, so expressed TCRB transcripts were sequenced. The data were produced by immunoSEQ multiplex PCR, yet TCRdb's version contains in-frame clones alone and is incomplete. Of roughly 370,000 clones listed, about 15% are singletons. The germline V gene encodes CDR1 SGHAT and CDR2 FQNNGV. Trimming left V 6 bases short and J 10 bases short, with 22 bases between. The CDR3 runs to 16 residues. This TCR came from a man in his thirties or forties in good health. Sequencing used naive CD4+ T cells from blood. The gene calls are TRBV11-2 and TRBJ1-6, with D perhaps TRBD1 (6 bases). The CDR3 loop is CASRAIRGRRGSPLHF. The CDR3 DNA follows: TGTGCCAGCAGAGCTATCCGGGGCAGGAGGGGGTCACCCCTCCACTTT.